The T cell receptor beta chain under discussion was sequenced for a study of shared clonotypes between healthy human individuals. This clone was observed many times. Its target is not known. Study-wide results and caveats: There were few donors, and this limited the genetic and exposure-history diversity represented.

Using immunoSEQ multiplex PCR, the repertoire was profiled, and TCRdb retains in-frame clones only, with some absent. The sample carries roughly 1,100,000 clones, under 80% recorded once. Trimming stripped 0 bases from V and 6 bases from J, with 12 bases between. This CDR3 is built from 16 residues. Per germline, CDR1 MNHEY and CDR2 SVGAGI. The receptor comes from a man aged 18 to 30 in good health. The V gene is TRBV6-5, the J gene TRBJ1-6; the D gene is possibly TRBD1 (5 bases). Sequencing used memory CD4+ T cells sorted from blood. Documented subset: CD45RA-negative fraction. CDR3: CASSYSGGFLNSPLHF. For the CDR3, the DNA is TGTGCCAGCAGTTACTCGGGGGGATTTCTTAATTCACCCCTCCACTTT.